The rows below give T cell receptor beta chains drawn from one sample of a study of CD8 T cells in Susac syndrome. MiXCR was run by TCRdb on the immunoSEQ multiplex PCR reads, yielding one entry per CDR3 protein. The data hold around 230,000 distinct CDR3 sequences, with roughly 95% observed a single time. Sequencing input: CD4+ T cells from PBMCs. The receptors shown here come from a human donor with Susac syndrome. Both conserved end residues are part of each CDR3. Fields, in order: clone size, D gene, J gene, V gene, CDR3 DNA, CDR3 protein. The D gene is left open where the match is weak. Clone size is given for some rows only: seen once, a few or many times, or a class if the clone is expanded.

size: few
D: TRBD1
J: TRBJ1-1
V: TRBV5-4
DNA: TGTGCCAGCAGCCGGACAGGGGGCACTGAAGCTTTCTTT
CDR3: CASSRTGGTEAFF

size: NA
D: TRBD1
J: TRBJ1-2
V: TRBV27
DNA: TGTGCCAGCAGTCATAACCTACGGGACAGAACTAACTATGGCTACACCTTC
CDR3: CASSHNLRDRTNYGYTF

size: NA
D: NA
J: TRBJ2-4
V: TRBV28
DNA: TGTGCCAGCAGATCCATAGCGGCGATAACCAAAAACATTCAGTACTTC
CDR3: CASRSIAAITKNIQYF

size: NA
D: NA
J: TRBJ2-5
V: TRBV3-1
DNA: TGTGCCAGCAGCCAAGAAAGCGGCGCCCAGTACTTC
CDR3: CASSQESGAQYF

size: NA
D: TRBD2
J: TRBJ2-7
V: TRBV29-1
DNA: TGCAGCGTCCTTCGGGGGGGACTAGCGGGCTACGAGCAGTACTTC
CDR3: CSVLRGGLAGYEQYF

size: NA
D: TRBD1
J: TRBJ2-7
V: TRBV29-1
DNA: TGCAGCGTTCGGACAGGAGTATCCTACGAGCAGTACTTC
CDR3: CSVRTGVSYEQYF

size: NA
D: NA
J: TRBJ1-4
V: TRBV30
DNA: TGTGCCTGGAGGCGACAGGCCACAACTAATGAAAAACTGTTTTTT
CDR3: CAWRRQATTNEKLFF

size: NA
D: NA
J: TRBJ1-2
V: TRBV29-1
DNA: TGCAGCCTCCTGGAGGGGGGCTATGGCTACACCTTC
CDR3: CSLLEGGYGYTF

size: NA
D: TRBD2
J: TRBJ2-1
V: TRBV30
DNA: TGTGCCTGGAGGAAGCGGGAGGCGTACAATGAGCAGTTCTTC
CDR3: CAWRKREAYNEQFF

size: NA
D: NA
J: TRBJ2-5
V: TRBV7-2
DNA: TGTGCCAGCAGCTTAATAGGTTGGACTCAAGAGACCCAGTACTTC
CDR3: CASSLIGWTQETQYF